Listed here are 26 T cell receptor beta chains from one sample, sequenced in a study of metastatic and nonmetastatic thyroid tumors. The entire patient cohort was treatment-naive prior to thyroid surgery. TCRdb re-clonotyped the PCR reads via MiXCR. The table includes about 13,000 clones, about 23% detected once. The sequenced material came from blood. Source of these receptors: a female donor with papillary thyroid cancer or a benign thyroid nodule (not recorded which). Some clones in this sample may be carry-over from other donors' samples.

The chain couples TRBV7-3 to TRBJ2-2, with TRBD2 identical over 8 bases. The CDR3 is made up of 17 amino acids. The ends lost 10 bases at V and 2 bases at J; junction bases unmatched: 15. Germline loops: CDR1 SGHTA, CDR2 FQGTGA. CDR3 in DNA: TGTGCCACCTCCCCCGGGAGGGCAGGGTCTAACACCGGGGAGCTGTTTTTT. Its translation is CATSPGRAGSNTGELFF.

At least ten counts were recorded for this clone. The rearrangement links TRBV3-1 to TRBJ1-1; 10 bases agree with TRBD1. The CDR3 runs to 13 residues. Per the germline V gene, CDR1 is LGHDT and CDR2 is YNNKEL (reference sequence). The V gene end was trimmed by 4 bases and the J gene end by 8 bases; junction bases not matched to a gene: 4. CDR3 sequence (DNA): TGTGCCAGCAGCCTAAGGACAGGGGGGGAAGCTTTCTTT. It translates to CASSLRTGGEAFF.

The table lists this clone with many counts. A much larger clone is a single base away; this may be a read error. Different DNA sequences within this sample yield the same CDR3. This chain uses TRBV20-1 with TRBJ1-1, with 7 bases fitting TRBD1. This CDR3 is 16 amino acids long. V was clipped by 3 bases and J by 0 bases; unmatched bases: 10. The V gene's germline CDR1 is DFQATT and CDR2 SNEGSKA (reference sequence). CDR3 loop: CSASRAGGEVNTEAFF. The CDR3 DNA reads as TGCAGTGCTAGCAGGGCAGGGGGAGAGGTGAACACTGAAGCTTTCTTT.

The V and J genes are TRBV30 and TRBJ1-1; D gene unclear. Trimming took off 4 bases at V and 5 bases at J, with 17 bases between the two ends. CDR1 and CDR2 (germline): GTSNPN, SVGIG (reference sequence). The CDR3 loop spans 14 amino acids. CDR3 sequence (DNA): TGTGCCTGGACTACAGTACGTGGACTTACTGAAGCTTTCTTT. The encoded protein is CAWTTVRGLTEAFF.

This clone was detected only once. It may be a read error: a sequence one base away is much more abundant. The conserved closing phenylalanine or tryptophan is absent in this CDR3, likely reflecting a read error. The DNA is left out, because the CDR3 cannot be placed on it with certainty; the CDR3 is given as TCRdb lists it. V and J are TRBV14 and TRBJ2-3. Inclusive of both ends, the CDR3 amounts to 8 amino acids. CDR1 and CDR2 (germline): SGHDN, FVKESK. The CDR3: CAGSQECQ.

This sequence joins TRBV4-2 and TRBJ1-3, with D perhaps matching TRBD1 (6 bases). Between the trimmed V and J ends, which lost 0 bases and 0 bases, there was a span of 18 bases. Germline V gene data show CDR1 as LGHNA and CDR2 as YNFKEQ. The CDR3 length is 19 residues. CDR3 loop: CASSQDREGTPGSGNTIYF. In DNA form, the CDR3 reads TGTGCCAGCAGCCAAGATAGGGAAGGGACACCGGGCTCTGGAAACACCATATATTTT.

CDR3 in amino acids: CASSYPAGTSGTPYEQYF. In DNA, the CDR3 is TGTGCCAGCAGTTACCCCGCAGGGACTAGCGGGACCCCCTACGAGCAGTACTTC. This chain joins TRBV6-5 and TRBJ2-7; TRBD2 matches at 13 bases. The V gene's germline CDR1 is MNHEY and CDR2 SVGAGI. The V segment lost 2 bases and the J segment 2 bases; nucleotides outside the gene matches: 9. CDR3 length: 18 amino acids.

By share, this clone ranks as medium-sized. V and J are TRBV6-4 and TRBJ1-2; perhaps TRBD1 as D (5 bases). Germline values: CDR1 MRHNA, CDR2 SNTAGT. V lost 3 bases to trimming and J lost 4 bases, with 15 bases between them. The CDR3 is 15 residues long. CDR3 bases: TGTGCCAGCAGTGAAGGAAGGGGAAACAGCTATGGCTACACCTTC. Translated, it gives CASSEGRGNSYGYTF.

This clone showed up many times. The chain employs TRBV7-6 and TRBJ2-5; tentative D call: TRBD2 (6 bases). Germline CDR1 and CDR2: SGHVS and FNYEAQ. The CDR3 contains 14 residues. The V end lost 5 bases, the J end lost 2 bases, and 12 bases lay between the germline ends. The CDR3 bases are TGTGCCAGCAGCCAGGGACTGACTCAAGAGACCCAGTACTTC. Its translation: CASSQGLTQETQYF.

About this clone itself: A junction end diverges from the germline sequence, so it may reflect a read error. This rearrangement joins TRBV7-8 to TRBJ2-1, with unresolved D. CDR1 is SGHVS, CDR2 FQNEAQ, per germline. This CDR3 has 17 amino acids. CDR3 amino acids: CVSSLGGVSYSYNEQFF. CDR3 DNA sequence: TGTGTCAGCAGCTTAGGCGGCGTGTCTTACTCCTACAATGAGCAGTTCTTC. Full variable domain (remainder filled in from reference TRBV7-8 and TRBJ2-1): GAGVSQSPRYKVAKRGQDVALRCDPISGHVSLFWYQQALGQGPEFLTYFQNEAQLDKSGLPSDRFFAERPEGSVSTLKIQRTQQEDSAVYLCVSSLGGVSYSYNEQFFGPGTRLTVL.

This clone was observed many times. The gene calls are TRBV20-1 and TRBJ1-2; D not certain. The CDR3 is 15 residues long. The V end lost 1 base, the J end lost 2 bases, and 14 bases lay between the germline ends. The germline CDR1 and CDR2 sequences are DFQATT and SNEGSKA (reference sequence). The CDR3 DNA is TGCAGTGCTAGAGGAGTCAGCAGAAAGAACTATGGCTACACCTTC. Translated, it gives CSARGVSRKNYGYTF.

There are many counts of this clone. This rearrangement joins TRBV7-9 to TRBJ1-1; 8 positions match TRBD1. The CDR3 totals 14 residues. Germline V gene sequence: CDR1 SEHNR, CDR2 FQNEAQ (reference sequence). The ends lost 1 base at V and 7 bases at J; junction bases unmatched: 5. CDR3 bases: TGTGCCAGCAGCTTAGGGACGGACAGGGATGAAGCTTTCTTT. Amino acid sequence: CASSLGTDRDEAFF.

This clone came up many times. CDR3 in amino acids: CSARDNSLLAKNIQYF. In nucleotides, the CDR3 is TGCAGTGCTAGAGATAACAGCTTACTAGCCAAAAACATTCAGTACTTC. The chain combines TRBV20-1 with TRBJ2-4; no clear D gene. Germline assignment: CDR1 DFQATT and CDR2 SNEGSKA (reference sequence). The CDR3 runs to 16 residues. Trimming removed 0 bases from V and 0 bases from J, with 12 bases in between.

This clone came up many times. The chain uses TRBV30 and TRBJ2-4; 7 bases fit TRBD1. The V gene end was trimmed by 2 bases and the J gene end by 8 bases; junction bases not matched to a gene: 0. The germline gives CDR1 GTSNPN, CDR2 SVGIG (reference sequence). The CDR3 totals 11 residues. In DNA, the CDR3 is TGTGCCTGGAGTACAGGGGACATTCAGTACTTC. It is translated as CAWSTGDIQYF.

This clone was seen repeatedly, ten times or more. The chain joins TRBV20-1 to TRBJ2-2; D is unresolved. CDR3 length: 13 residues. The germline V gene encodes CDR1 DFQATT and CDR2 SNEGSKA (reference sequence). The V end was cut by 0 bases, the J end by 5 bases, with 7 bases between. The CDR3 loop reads CSARDVVTGELFF. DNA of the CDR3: TGCAGTGCTAGAGATGTAGTTACCGGGGAGCTGTTTTTT.

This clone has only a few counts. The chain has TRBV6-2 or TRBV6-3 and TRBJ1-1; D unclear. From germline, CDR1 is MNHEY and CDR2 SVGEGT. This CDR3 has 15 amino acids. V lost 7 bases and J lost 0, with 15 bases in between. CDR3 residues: CASTPIAGLNTEAFF. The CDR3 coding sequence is TGTGCCAGCACCCCTATAGCGGGTTTGAACACTGAAGCTTTCTTT.

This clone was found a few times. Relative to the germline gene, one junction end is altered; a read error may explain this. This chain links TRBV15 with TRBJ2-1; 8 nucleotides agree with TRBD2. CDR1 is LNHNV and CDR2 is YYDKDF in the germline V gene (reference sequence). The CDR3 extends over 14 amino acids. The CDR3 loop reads CSTSLSGSAYEQFF. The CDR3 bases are TGTTCCACCAGTCTAAGCGGGAGTGCCTATGAGCAGTTCTTC.

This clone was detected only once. This chain's CDR3 is CSARGHQADRLNCEQYF. The CDR3 region has the DNA TGCAGTGCTAGAGGCCATCAGGCAGACAGACTAAACTGCGAGCAGTACTTC. The rearrangement links TRBV20-1 to TRBJ2-7; D tentatively fits TRBD1 or TRBD2 (5 bases each). The length of the CDR3 is 17 residues. V dropped 1 base and J dropped 6 bases, with 25 bases sitting between them. Germline loops: CDR1 DFQATT, CDR2 SNEGSKA (reference sequence).

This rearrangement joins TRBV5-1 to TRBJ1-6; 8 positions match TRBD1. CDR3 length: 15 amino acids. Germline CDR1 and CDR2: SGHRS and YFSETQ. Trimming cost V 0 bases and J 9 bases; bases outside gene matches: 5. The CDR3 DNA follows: TGCGCCAGCAGCTTGGCCGGGCAGGGGGCTTCACCCCTCCACTTT. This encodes CASSLAGQGASPLHF.

The CDR3 loop is CASSSPQGVESSPLHF. The CDR3 coding sequence is TGTGCCAGCAGCTCTCCTCAGGGTGTAGAAAGCTCACCCCTCCACTTT. The rearrangement links TRBV9 to TRBJ1-6; D might be TRBD1 (5 bases). Germline V gene data show CDR1 as SGDLS and CDR2 as YYNGEE. The CDR3 length is 16 residues. V lost 4 bases and J 10 bases, leaving 21 bases between the germline ends.

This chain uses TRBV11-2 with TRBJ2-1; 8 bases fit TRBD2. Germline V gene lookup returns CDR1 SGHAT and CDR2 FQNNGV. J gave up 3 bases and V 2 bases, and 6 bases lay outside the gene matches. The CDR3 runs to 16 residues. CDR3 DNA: TGTGCCAGCAGCTTACGAGCGGGAGTAGGCTACAATGAGCAGTTCTTC. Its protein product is CASSLRAGVGYNEQFF. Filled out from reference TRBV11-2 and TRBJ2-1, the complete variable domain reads EAGVAQSPRYKIIEKRQSVAFWCNPISGHATLYWYQQILGQGPKLLIQFQNNGVVDDSQLPKDRFSAERLKGVDSTLKIQPAKLEDSAVYLCASSLRAGVGYNEQFFGPGTRLTVL.

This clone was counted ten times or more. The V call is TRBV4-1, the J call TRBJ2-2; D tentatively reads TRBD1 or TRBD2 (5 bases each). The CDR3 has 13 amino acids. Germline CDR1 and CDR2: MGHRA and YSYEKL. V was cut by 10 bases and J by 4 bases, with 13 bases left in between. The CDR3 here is CATTLGTTGELFF. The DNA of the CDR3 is TGCGCCACCACCCTAGGGACCACCGGGGAGCTGTTTTTT.

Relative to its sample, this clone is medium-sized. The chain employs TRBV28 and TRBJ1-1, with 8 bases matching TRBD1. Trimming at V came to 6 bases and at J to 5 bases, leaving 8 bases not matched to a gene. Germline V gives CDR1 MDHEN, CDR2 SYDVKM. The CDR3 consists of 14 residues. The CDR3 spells CASSPRQGRTEAFF. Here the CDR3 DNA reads TGTGCCAGCAGCCCCAGACAGGGGCGGACTGAAGCTTTCTTT.

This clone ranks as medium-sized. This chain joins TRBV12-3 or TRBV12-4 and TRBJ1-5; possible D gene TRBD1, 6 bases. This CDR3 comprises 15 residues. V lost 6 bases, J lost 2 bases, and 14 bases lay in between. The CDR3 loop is CASSLTGSRNQPQHF. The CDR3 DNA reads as TGTGCCAGCAGCCTTACAGGGTCCCGCAATCAGCCCCAGCATTTT.

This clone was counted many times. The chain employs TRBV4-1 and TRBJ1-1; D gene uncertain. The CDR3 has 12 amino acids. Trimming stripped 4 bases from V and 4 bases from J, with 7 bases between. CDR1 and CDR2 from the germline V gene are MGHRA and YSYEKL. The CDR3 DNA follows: TGCGCCAGCAGCCCCTTGGGCACTGAAGCTTTCTTT. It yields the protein CASSPLGTEAFF.

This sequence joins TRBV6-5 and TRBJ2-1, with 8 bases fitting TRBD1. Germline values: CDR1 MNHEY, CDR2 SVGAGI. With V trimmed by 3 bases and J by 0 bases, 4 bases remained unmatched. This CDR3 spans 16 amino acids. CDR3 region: CASSYLDRVSYNEQFF. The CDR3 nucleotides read TGTGCCAGCAGTTATTTGGACAGGGTCTCCTACAATGAGCAGTTCTTC.